The source of this T cell receptor (beta chain) is a study of CD8+ T cells in alopecia areata. Study observations and caveats: Higher clonality was seen in lesional scalp than in normal scalp, especially in alopecia totalis/universalis.

Treatment denoted: oral pan-JAK inhibitor, 5-10 mg twice daily. Extracted RNA was reverse transcribed into cDNA, the sequencing template. The table came from immunoSEQ multiplex PCR; TCRdb's copy has only in-frame clones and leaves some out. The table has 200,000 to 250,000 clones, about 50% seen once. Germline CDR1 and CDR2: SGHDT and YYEEEE. Between the trimmed V and J ends, which lost 0 bases and 3 bases, there was a span of 12 bases. This CDR3 comprises 15 residues. With regard to this clone: No antigen is known for it.

V is TRBV5-6 and J is TRBJ2-5; perhaps TRBD2 as D (6 bases). The sample here was CD4+ T cells sorted from blood, taken at week 4, from a patient treated with tofacitinib. The sequence came from a human donor with alopecia areata. In nucleotides, the CDR3 is TGTGCCAGCAGCTTGGATGTTAGCGGAGAAGAGACCCAGTACTTC. It is translated as CASSLDVSGEETQYF. Filled out from reference TRBV5-6 and TRBJ2-5, the complete variable domain reads DAGVTQSPTHLIKTRGQQVTLRCSPKSGHDTVSWYQQALGQGPQFIFQYYEEEERQRGNFPDRFSGHQFPNYSSELNVNALLLGDSALYLCASSLDVSGEETQYFGPGTRLLVL.